This TCR beta chain was captured in a study of T cells expressing NK-cell markers. Overall study: Each TCR beta repertoire originated in sorted T cells that were CD3+CD56+NKG2C+, CD3+CD56+NKG2C- or CD3+CD56-NKG2C+. Eight donors were sequenced, of whom seven were HCMV-seropositive, while the remaining one was HCMV-seronegative.

UMIs accompanied the 5'RACE template switching by which TCR beta cDNA was made. Following a re-call of the 5' RACE reads, TCRdb has one entry per CDR3 protein and lacks DNA. Here the sample table reports approximately 460,000 distinct CDR3 sequences. Points from the study as a whole: Dominant NKG2C+ clonotypes were found to form roughly 1.0-7.0% of CD8+ T cells in over five donors.

Comments on this clonotype: Its target is not known.

What was sequenced was blood T cells: a sorted CD56 or NKG2C T cell subset, CD4+ or CD8+ T cells, or bulk PBMC T cells (not recorded which). The source of this sequence is a woman between 18 and 75 years old in good health.

This chain's CDR3 is CASSLALRQGAVEQFF. This chain uses TRBV12-3 or TRBV12-4 with TRBJ2-1; TCRdb's D call of TRBD1 is untestable without DNA. This CDR3 comprises 16 residues.